This T cell receptor beta chain was recovered during a study of T cells in Graves' hyperthyroidism and ophthalmopathy. Study-wide results and caveats: With a median lead of around 6.7 months before onset, the model predicted ophthalmopathy.

The authors took PBMCs from roughly 9.3 ml fresh peripheral blood. At least ten counts were recorded for this clonotype. Its matching antigen is unknown. It was RNA transcripts that yielded the amplified TCR beta CDR3 regions. The TCR CDR3 first-round RT-PCR relied on the HTBI primer set. TCRdb passed the multiplex PCR reads through MiXCR, listing each CDR3 protein once. Of over 650,000 distinct CDR3 sequences in the sample, about 17% are singletons; the top ten hold approximately 8.4%. Per the germline V gene, CDR1 is SNHLY and CDR2 is FYNNEI. The CDR3 loop spans 15 amino acids. V lost 0 bases and J lost 2; bases outside the gene matches: 2.

The rearrangement links TRBV2 to TRBJ2-7; 9 bases align to TRBD1. The clonotype originates from a man between 18 and 29 years old with Graves' hyperthyroidism. The sequencing input was blood. The CDR3 protein is CASSEATGGTYEQYF. CDR3 DNA: TGTGCCAGCAGTGAAGCGACAGGGGGAACCTACGAGCAGTACTTC.